The 26 T cell receptor beta chains below were found in one sample sequenced in a study of blood T cell repertoires in COVID-19. Profiling relied on immunoSEQ multiplex PCR, and the TCRdb table lists in-frame clones only, not all of them. The sample includes roughly 180,000 clones, less than 95% of them seen just once. The sequenced sample consisted of peripheral blood. The receptors originated from a man younger than 45 with COVID-19, enrolled during active disease.

The V gene is TRBV11-2, the J gene TRBJ2-1; the D gene is possibly TRBD1 (8 bases). The CDR3 covers 14 residues. Trimming removed 5 bases from V and 5 bases from J, with 13 bases in between. CDR1 and CDR2 from the germline V gene are SGHAT and FQNNGV. CDR3 sequence (DNA): TGTGCCAGCAGCCACAGGGGGGGAGACAATGAGCAGTTCTTC. The encoded protein is CASSHRGGDNEQFF. The full variable domain, completed using reference TRBV11-2 and TRBJ2-1, is EAGVAQSPRYKIIEKRQSVAFWCNPISGHATLYWYQQILGQGPKLLIQFQNNGVVDDSQLPKDRFSAERLKGVDSTLKIQPAKLEDSAVYLCASSHRGGDNEQFFGPGTRLTVL.

The chain joins TRBV6-5 to TRBJ2-1; D unresolved. Per germline, CDR1 MNHEY and CDR2 SVGAGI. This CDR3 region has 15 residues. V gave up 7 bases and J gave up 3 bases, with 16 bases separating them. This chain's CDR3 is CASMADQTSYNEQFF. The CDR3 DNA follows: TGTGCCAGCATGGCGGATCAGACCAGCTACAATGAGCAGTTCTTC.

The chain is built from TRBV5-1 and TRBJ2-2; 10 bases fit TRBD1. The V and J ends lost 3 bases and 7 bases, in that order; junction bases with no gene match: 6. CDR3 length equals 15 residues. Germline CDR1 SGHRS, CDR2 YFSETQ. The CDR3 DNA reads TGCGCCAGCAGCTGGGGGACAGGGGAGTTCGGGGAGCTGTTTTTT. Its protein is CASSWGTGEFGELFF.

J is TRBJ1-5 and V is TRBV6-4, with 7 bases that match TRBD1. The CDR3 contains 15 residues. Germline lookup yields CDR1 MRHNA and CDR2 SNTAGT. The ends lost 2 bases at V and 4 bases at J; junction bases unmatched: 5. CDR3 coding DNA: TGTGCCAGCAGTGACCGAACAGGGGTGAATCAGCCCCAGCATTTT. Its translation is CASSDRTGVNQPQHF.

V usage is TRBV7-9 and J usage is TRBJ1-2; a weak D match, TRBD1 (6 bases). The CDR3 covers 17 residues. The V end lost 1 base, the J end lost 4 bases, and 19 bases lay between the germline ends. CDR1 and CDR2 (germline): SEHNR, FQNEAQ (reference sequence). CDR3 in DNA: TGTGCCAGCAGCTTAGGATCCCGTGGGACACGAAGCTATGGCTACACCTTC. It yields the protein CASSLGSRGTRSYGYTF.

Here the CDR3 reads CASYEGGRYEQYF. The CDR3 nucleotides read TGTGCCAGCTATGAGGGGGGGCGGTACGAGCAGTACTTC. This sequence joins TRBV2 and TRBJ2-7; TRBD2 might be the D (7 bases). This CDR3 has 13 amino acids. The V end was cut by 8 bases, the J end by 4 bases, with 15 bases between. Germline CDR1 is SNHLY and CDR2 is FYNNEI.

This chain uses TRBV9 with TRBJ2-7; a possible D gene is TRBD2 (6 bases). Germline lookup yields CDR1 SGDLS and CDR2 YYNGEE. V lost 1 base and J 2 bases, leaving 13 bases between the germline ends. CDR3 length: 15 amino acids. Here the CDR3 reads CASSVSGTSTYEQYF. Written as DNA, the CDR3 is TGTGCCAGCAGCGTATCCGGAACTAGCACCTACGAGCAGTACTTC. The whole variable domain, filled in from reference TRBV9 and TRBJ2-7, reads DSGVTQTPKHLITATGQRVTLRCSPRSGDLSVYWYQQSLDQGLQFLIQYYNGEERAKGNILERFSAQQFPDLHSELNLSSLELGDSALYFCASSVSGTSTYEQYFGPGTRLTVT.

The chain has TRBV19 and TRBJ1-1; D gene ambiguous. V lost 6 bases to trimming and J lost 4 bases, with 18 bases between them. The CDR3 extends over 15 amino acids. Germline CDR1 LNHDA, CDR2 SQIVND (reference sequence). In DNA, the CDR3 is TGTGCCAGTAGCCCCCAGCCACGGGTGGGCACTGAAGCTTTCTTT. Amino acids: CASSPQPRVGTEAFF.

The chain recombines TRBV12-5 with TRBJ2-3; 7 bases match TRBD1. Germline V gives CDR1 LGHNT, CDR2 FRNRAP. Trimming cost V 2 bases and J 0 bases; bases outside gene matches: 2. This CDR3 comprises 15 residues. CDR3 nucleotides: TGTGCTAGTGGTTTGCCCAGGGGGAGCACAGATACGCAGTATTTT. Translated, it gives CASGLPRGSTDTQYF.

The chain is built from TRBV11-3 and TRBJ2-2, with 8 nucleotides matching TRBD1. The V segment lost 5 bases and the J segment 5 bases; nucleotides outside the gene matches: 10. This CDR3 spans 16 amino acids. Germline assignment: CDR1 SGHNT and CDR2 YENEEA. The CDR3 DNA sequence: TGTGCCAGCAGCCCAGGACAGGGAAGGGGGACCGGGGAGCTGTTTTTT. Residues: CASSPGQGRGTGELFF.

V is TRBV5-1 and J is TRBJ1-2; 9 bases are a match to TRBD1. Germline CDR1 and CDR2: SGHRS and YFSETQ. V trimming: 0 bases; J trimming: 3 bases; junction bases outside the gene matches: 9. The CDR3 loop spans 17 amino acids. In nucleotides, the CDR3 is TGCGCCAGCAGCTTGGCCCCTGGACAGGGGTTCGACTATGGCTACACCTTC. Translation: CASSLAPGQGFDYGYTF.

This clone appeared once. V and J are TRBV27 and TRBJ1-6; TRBD1 matches at 9 bases. With V trimmed by 5 bases and J by 5 bases, 10 bases remained unmatched. There are 17 residues in the CDR3. From germline, CDR1 is MNHEY and CDR2 SMNVEV (reference sequence). The DNA for the CDR3 is TGTGCCAGCAGTCCGATATACGGACAGGGGCATAATTCACCCCTCCACTTT. It yields the protein CASSPIYGQGHNSPLHF.

The chain has TRBV19 and TRBJ1-5, with D maybe TRBD1 (6 bases). CDR1 is LNHDA and CDR2 is SQIVND in the germline V gene (reference sequence). The V end lost 3 bases, the J end lost 7 bases, and 13 bases lay between the germline ends. CDR3 length equals 14 residues. CDR3 coding DNA: TGTGCCAGTAGTATTTCAGGGGCGAGGCAGCCCCAGCATTTT. It yields the protein CASSISGARQPQHF. The variable domain in full, with the rest retrieved from reference TRBV19 and TRBJ1-5, is DGGITQSPKYLFRKEGQNVTLSCEQNLNHDAMYWYRQDPGQGLRLIYYSQIVNDFQKGDIAEGYSVSREKKESFPLTVTSAQKNPTAFYLCASSISGARQPQHFGDGTRLSIL.

The CDR3 bases are TGTGCCAGCAGTGAAGCGCTAGGGGGCGGTATCTATGGCTACACCTTC. Encoded protein: CASSEALGGGIYGYTF. The chain recombines TRBV2 with TRBJ1-2; 7 bases match TRBD1. V dropped 0 bases and J dropped 4; count of bases not matched to a gene: 8. The CDR3 totals 16 residues. Germline V CDR1 and CDR2: SNHLY, FYNNEI. The whole variable domain, filled in from reference TRBV2 and TRBJ1-2, reads EPEVTQTPSHQVTQMGQEVILRCVPISNHLYFYWYRQILGQKVEFLVSFYNNEISEKSEIFDDQFSVERPDGSNFTLKIRSTKLEDSAMYFCASSEALGGGIYGYTFGSGTRLTVV.

V is TRBV6-5 and J is TRBJ2-2; 11 positions agree with TRBD2. V trimming: 6 bases; J trimming: 4 bases; junction bases outside the gene matches: 4. CDR3 length: 15 amino acids. Germline CDR1 is MNHEY and CDR2 is SVGAGI. The CDR3 loop reads CASRGLAGPTGELFF. CDR3 DNA: TGTGCCAGCAGAGGACTAGCGGGTCCCACCGGGGAGCTGTTTTTT.

The rearrangement joins TRBV12-5 to TRBJ2-3; 10 bases are shared with TRBD2. The CDR3 runs 15 residues. Germline-derived CDR1 and CDR2 are LGHNT and FRNRAP. With V trimmed by 0 bases and J by 3 bases, 0 bases remained unmatched. CDR3 sequence (DNA): TGTGCTAGTGGTTTGGTTAGCGGGGGGACAGATACGCAGTATTTT. This encodes CASGLVSGGTDTQYF. Using reference TRBV12-5 and TRBJ2-3 for the parts outside the CDR3, the full variable domain is DARVTQTPRHKVTEMGQEVTMRCQPILGHNTVFWYRQTMMQGLELLAYFRNRAPLDDSGMPKDRFSAEMPDATLATLKIQPSEPRDSAVYFCASGLVSGGTDTQYFGPGTRLTVL.

The chain joins TRBV7-3 to TRBJ2-1; D not resolved. V lost 9 bases and J lost 0, with 12 bases in between. Germline-derived CDR1 and CDR2 are SGHTA and FQGTGA. The CDR3 extends over 14 amino acids. The CDR3 DNA follows: TGTGCCAGATGGATATGGAGCTCCTACAATGAGCAGTTCTTC. Translated: CARWIWSSYNEQFF.

The rearrangement joins TRBV2 to TRBJ1-3; D remains ambiguous. Germline values: CDR1 SNHLY, CDR2 FYNNEI. CDR3 length: 16 amino acids. Between the trimmed V and J ends, which lost 4 bases and 0 bases, there was a span of 13 bases. CDR3 in amino acids: CASSVRHTSSGNTIYF. The CDR3 DNA reads TGTGCCAGCAGTGTGCGGCACACAAGCTCTGGAAACACCATATATTTT.

The chain joins TRBV30 to TRBJ1-6; maybe TRBD1 (6 bases). The CDR3 runs 15 residues. Trimming left V 2 bases short and J 7 bases short, with 15 bases between. The V gene's germline CDR1 is GTSNPN and CDR2 SVGIG (reference sequence). The DNA of the CDR3 is TGTGCCTGGAGTCCTATTATAGGGGGAAATTCACCCCTCCACTTT. Translation: CAWSPIIGGNSPLHF. Together with reference TRBV30 and TRBJ1-6, the CDR3 gives the full variable domain: SQTIHQWPATLVQPVGSPLSLECTVEGTSNPNLYWYRQAAGRGLQLLFYSVGIGQISSEVPQNLSASRPQDRQFILSSKKLLLSDSGFYLCAWSPIIGGNSPLHFGNGTRLTVT.

Note on this clone: Other DNA sequences in the same sample also yield this CDR3. The genes are TRBV5-1 and TRBJ1-4; 11 bases are shared with TRBD1. The CDR3 is 14 residues long. Per germline, CDR1 SGHRS and CDR2 YFSETQ. V was clipped by 4 bases and J by 8 bases; unmatched bases: 4. CDR3 in amino acids: CASSTGQGGEKLFF. The CDR3 nucleotides are TGCGCCAGCAGCACGGGACAGGGGGGAGAAAAACTGTTTTTT.

J is TRBJ2-2 and V is TRBV7-6, with TRBD1 as a possible D gene (6 bases). Germline-derived CDR1 and CDR2 are SGHVS and FNYEAQ. The CDR3 is 17 amino acids. Between the trimmed V and J ends, which lost 1 base and 5 bases, there was a span of 17 bases. CDR3 DNA sequence: TGTGCCAGCAGCTTAGATCTTCGGGCAGGGGAGACCGGGGAGCTGTTTTTT. Its protein product is CASSLDLRAGETGELFF.

The chain combines TRBV19 with TRBJ2-3; the match to TRBD2 covers 11 bases. CDR3 length: 15 residues. The J segment lost 1 base and the V segment lost 4 bases, leaving 1 base of the junction unmatched. Germline V gene sequence: CDR1 LNHDA, CDR2 SQIVND (reference sequence). DNA for the CDR3: TGTGCCAGTAGTAATAGCGGGGGGGGCACAGATACGCAGTATTTT. It codes for CASSNSGGGTDTQYF.

This chain connects TRBV3-1 (or the pseudogene TRBV3-2) to TRBJ1-5; 7 bases map to TRBD1. J was trimmed by 0 bases and V by 4 bases; bases with no gene match: 15. Germline V gives CDR1 LGHDT, CDR2 YNNKEL (reference sequence). The CDR3 length is 19 residues. The CDR3 sequence is CASSRGKLTGRNSNQPQHF. Here the CDR3 DNA reads TGTGCCAGCAGCCGGGGGAAGCTGACAGGGAGAAATAGCAATCAGCCCCAGCATTTT.

The chain joins TRBV3-1 (or the pseudogene TRBV3-2) to TRBJ1-3, with 10 bases fitting TRBD1. V lost 6 bases to trimming and J lost 2 bases; unmatched junction nucleotides: 4. From germline, CDR1 is LGHDT and CDR2 YNNKEL (reference sequence). This CDR3 is built from 15 residues. The CDR3, as DNA: TGTGCCAGCAGTTCCGGGACAGGGGCTGGAAACACCATATATTTT. Its protein product is CASSSGTGAGNTIYF.

This chain connects TRBV19 to TRBJ2-3; 8 nucleotides line up with TRBD1. Losses at the gene ends were 6 bases for V and 6 bases for J; bases not matched to a gene: 8. The CDR3 is 14 amino acids. The germline V gene has CDR1 LNHDA and CDR2 SQIVND (reference sequence). The CDR3 nucleotides are TGTGCCAGTAGCCCTGACAGGGGATGGGATACGCAGTATTTT. Translation gives CASSPDRGWDTQYF.

The V call is TRBV4-1, the J call TRBJ2-3; 16 bases align to TRBD2. This CDR3 comprises 20 residues. Trimming cost V 3 bases and J 2 bases; bases outside gene matches: 11. CDR1 is MGHRA and CDR2 is YSYEKL in the germline V gene. In DNA form, the CDR3 reads TGCGCCAGCAGCCAGCCGGGACTAGCGGGGGGGCAGTCTAACACAGATACGCAGTATTTT. It codes for CASSQPGLAGGQSNTDTQYF.